Below, one TCR beta chain is given with its context. Its antigen is undetermined. This entry belongs to a study of graft-versus-host responses after intestinal transplantation. At the level of the study: Tacrolimus plus steroids were given to all recipients for two to three years, preceded by anti-thymocyte globulin induction.

Profiling relied on immunoSEQ multiplex PCR, and the TCRdb table lists in-frame clones only, not all of them. The data show roughly 30,000 clones, about four fifths seen once. Germline CDR1 is MGHRA and CDR2 is YSYEKL. This CDR3 is built from 15 residues. V shed 2 bases and J shed 7 bases, with 12 bases lying between them. The clonotype was recovered from a human donor who received an intestinal transplant. The sequences come from unstimulated CD8+ T cells sorted from spleen or lymph node cells, collected before intestinal transplant. This chain uses TRBV4-1 with TRBJ1-6, with D maybe TRBD1 (5 bases). The CDR3 DNA is TGCGCCAGCAGCCAAAGGGGATGGCGGAATTCACCCCTCCACTTT. It is translated as CASSQRGWRNSPLHF.